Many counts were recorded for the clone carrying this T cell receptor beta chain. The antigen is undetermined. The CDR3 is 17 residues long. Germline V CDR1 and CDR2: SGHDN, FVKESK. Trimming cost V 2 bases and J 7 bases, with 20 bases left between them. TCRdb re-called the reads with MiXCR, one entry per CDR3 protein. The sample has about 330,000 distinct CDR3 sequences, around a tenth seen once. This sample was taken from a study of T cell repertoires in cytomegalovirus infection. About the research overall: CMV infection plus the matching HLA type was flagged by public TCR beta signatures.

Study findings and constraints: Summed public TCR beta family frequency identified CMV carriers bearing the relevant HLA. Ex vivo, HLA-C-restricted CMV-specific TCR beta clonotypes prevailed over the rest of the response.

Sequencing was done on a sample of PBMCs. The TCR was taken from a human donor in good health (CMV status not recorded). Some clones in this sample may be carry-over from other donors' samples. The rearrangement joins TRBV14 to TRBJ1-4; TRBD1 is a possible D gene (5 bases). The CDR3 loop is CASSQPGTADLGEKLFF. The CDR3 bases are TGTGCCAGCAGCCAACCCGGGACCGCGGACCTCGGTGAAAAACTGTTTTTT.